The 10 T cell receptor beta chains presented below share a single source sample, sequenced in a study of cytomegalovirus exposure and HLA in healthy donors. Primers: 60 Vbeta forward and 13 Jbeta reverse. Sequencing used immunoSEQ multiplex PCR; TCRdb keeps in-frame clones, though not all of them. The repertoire holds 180,000 or so clones, with 78% as singletons. Input material: PBMCs. The receptors originated from a female donor in good health and CMV-seronegative.

The chain recombines TRBV4-2 with TRBJ1-5; 10 bases are shared with TRBD1. The CDR3 runs 17 residues. Trimming removed 2 bases from V and 2 bases from J; junction bases left unmatched: 6. CDR1 is LGHNA and CDR2 is YNFKEQ in the germline V gene. The CDR3 nucleotides are TGTGCCAGCAGCCAAATCGACAGGGGGCGCGGCAATCAGCCCCAGCATTTT. Translation: CASSQIDRGRGNQPQHF.

The chain is built from TRBV28 and TRBJ1-1; possible D gene TRBD1, 6 bases. This CDR3 spans 15 amino acids. Germline V gives CDR1 MDHEN, CDR2 SYDVKM. V shed 6 bases and J shed 1 base, with 15 bases lying between them. CDR3 loop: CASRGAGSANTEAFF. CDR3 sequence (DNA): TGTGCCAGCAGGGGGGCAGGGTCGGCGAACACTGAAGCTTTCTTT.

J is TRBJ2-7 and V is TRBV15; 8 nucleotides align to TRBD1. CDR1 and CDR2 (germline): LNHNV, YYDKDF (reference sequence). The CDR3 length is 15 residues. The ends lost 0 bases at V and 2 bases at J; junction bases unmatched: 3. The CDR3 reads CATSREQGETYEQYF. The DNA for the CDR3 is TGTGCCACCAGCAGAGAACAGGGGGAGACCTACGAGCAGTACTTC.

This clone is a singleton in its sample. The CDR3 here is CASSTDRDSEQYF. For the CDR3, the DNA is TGTGCCAGCAGCACGGACAGGGATTCGGAGCAGTACTTC. The chain carries TRBV5-4 and TRBJ2-7; TRBD1 matches at 8 bases. CDR1 is SGHNT, CDR2 YYREEE, per germline (reference sequence). V shed 4 bases and J 7 bases; nucleotides not matched to a gene: 7. This CDR3 contains 13 residues.

This chain links TRBV7-9 with TRBJ2-4, with D unresolved. The V end lost 3 bases, the J end lost 5 bases, and 5 bases lay between the germline ends. There are 12 residues in the CDR3. Per germline, CDR1 SEHNR and CDR2 FQNEAQ (reference sequence). CDR3 in amino acids: CASSFLENIQYF. The CDR3 DNA is TGTGCCAGCAGCTTTCTCGAAAACATTCAGTACTTC.

The V call is TRBV5-4, the J call TRBJ2-5; tentative D call: TRBD1 (5 bases). Germline V lookup: CDR1 SGHNT, CDR2 YYREEE (reference sequence). The V and J ends lost 2 bases and 2 bases respectively, with 7 bases between them. The CDR3 has 13 residues. The CDR3 DNA reads as TGTGCCAGCAGCTTTGACAGACAAGAGACCCAGTACTTC. Protein product: CASSFDRQETQYF.

The rearrangement uses TRBV7-3 and TRBJ2-1; 11 bases align to TRBD2. The V gene end was trimmed by 4 bases and the J gene end by 6 bases; junction bases not matched to a gene: 8. CDR1 and CDR2 (germline): SGHTA, FQGTGA. The CDR3 covers 16 residues. The CDR3 nucleotides are TGTGCCAGCAGCTCTGCAGGTAGCGGGGGGGCCAATGAGCAGTTCTTC. This codes for CASSSAGSGGANEQFF.

This clone is a singleton in its sample. The chain uses TRBV30 and TRBJ1-2; D remains unclear. Germline values: CDR1 GTSNPN, CDR2 SVGIG (reference sequence). Trimming removed 4 bases at V and 0 bases at J, with 3 bases between. There are 11 residues in the CDR3. This chain's CDR3 is CAWTTNYGYTF. DNA of the CDR3: TGTGCCTGGACCACTAACTATGGCTACACCTTC.

The chain carries TRBV7-2 and TRBJ2-3; D is undetermined. Trimming removed 3 bases at V and 5 bases at J, with 6 bases between. Germline-derived CDR1 and CDR2 are SGHTA and FQGNSA. This CDR3 spans 12 amino acids. Here the CDR3 DNA reads TGTGCCAGCAGCTTTCCAGGAGATACGCAGTATTTT. Translation gives CASSFPGDTQYF.

This rearrangement joins TRBV7-9 to TRBJ1-2; 9 positions match TRBD1. Losses at the gene ends were 5 bases for V and 2 bases for J; bases not matched to a gene: 9. This CDR3 contains 16 residues. Germline assignment: CDR1 SEHNR and CDR2 FQNEAQ (reference sequence). In DNA form, the CDR3 reads TGTGCCAGCAGCCCTCGGACAGGGGATGAGAACTATGGCTACACCTTC. It is translated as CASSPRTGDENYGYTF.